Sequencing of this TCR beta chain was carried out in a study of immune evolution from preneoplasia to lung adenocarcinoma. Here immunoSEQ multiplex PCR was the method, and the copy in TCRdb shows in-frame clones only, minus some. The sample contains 10,000 or so clones, over 60% of which appear only once. This receptor was taken from a person aged 65 to 85 with lung adenocarcinoma. Some clones in this sample may be carry-over from other donors' samples. The sample taken for sequencing was FFPE minimally invasive lung adenocarcinoma tissue.

Here the CDR3 DNA reads TGTGCCAGCTTGAGGGTTAACACTGAAGCTTTCTTT. It codes for CASLRVNTEAFF. The chain uses TRBV18 and TRBJ1-1, with unresolved D. This CDR3 spans 12 amino acids. Germline values: CDR1 KGHSH, CDR2 LQKENI. Trimming took 7 bases from V and 2 from J, leaving 8 bases between them.